The rows below give T cell receptor beta chains drawn from one sample of a study of shared clonotypes between healthy human individuals. Data came from immunoSEQ multiplex PCR; TCRdb stores just in-frame clones and leaves some out. This sample has 600,000 to 800,000 clones, with approximately 77% found just once. Sequencing was done on a sample of memory CD4+ T cells sorted from blood. The receptors stem from a woman aged 30 to 39 in good health. The CDR3 runs from the conserved cysteine through the conserved F or W. D genes are given only for firm matches. Size is omitted from some rows. Given values are once, few, many or a class for expanded clones.

j_gene,d_gene,abundance,v_gene,CDR3aa,CDR3nt
TRBJ1-4,-,once,TRBV7-6,CASSLEKLFF,TGTGCCAGCAGCTTAGAAAAACTGTTTTTT
TRBJ1-4,-,-,TRBV28,CASSGLGATNEKLFF,TGTGCCAGCAGTGGCCTTGGGGCAACTAATGAAAAACTGTTTTTT
TRBJ2-1,TRBD2,-,TRBV5-1,CASSLPRGAVEQFF,TGCGCCAGCAGCTTGCCGCGGGGGGCTGTTGAGCAGTTCTTC
TRBJ2-7,-,-,TRBV11-2,CASSFDWESKKRGQYF,TGTGCCAGCAGCTTCGACTGGGAGTCCAAAAAGAGGGGGCAGTACTTC
TRBJ2-3,TRBD2,-,TRBV7-2,CASSLTSGRRDTQYF,TGTGCCAGCAGCTTAACTAGCGGGAGGCGAGATACGCAGTATTTT
TRBJ1-4,-,-,TRBV28,CASSRTGKLFF,TGTGCCAGCAGTCGTACAGGGAAACTGTTTTTT
TRBJ1-1,-,-,TRBV29-1,CSVEKGVEAFF,TGCAGCGTTGAAAAGGGTGTAGAAGCTTTCTTT
TRBJ2-2,-,-,TRBV6-6,CAGSEGAYGELFF,TGTGCCGGCTCGGAGGGGGCGTACGGGGAGCTGTTTTTT
TRBJ2-7,-,-,TRBV5-4,CASSLRGVSYEQYF,TGTGCCAGCAGCTTGAGGGGGGTATCCTACGAGCAGTACTTC
TRBJ2-2,TRBD1,-,TRBV14,CASSRGQGITGELFF,TGTGCCAGCAGCCGGGGACAGGGGATCACCGGGGAGCTGTTTTTT
TRBJ2-7,TRBD2,-,TRBV28,CASRVATSGRAYEQYF,TGTGCCAGCAGGGTGGCCACTAGCGGGAGGGCCTACGAGCAGTACTTC
TRBJ1-5,-,-,TRBV18,CASSPGSDQPQHF,TGTGCCAGCTCACCAGGTTCGGATCAGCCCCAGCATTTT
TRBJ1-2,-,-,TRBV19,CASTGTVYGYTF,TGTGCCAGTACAGGGACGGTCTATGGCTACACCTTC
TRBJ2-7,-,-,TRBV5-1,CASYPPGRPIEQYF,TGCGCCAGTTACCCTCCGGGACGGCCCATCGAGCAGTACTTC
TRBJ1-2,-,-,TRBV5-6,CASSLKRAGGYTF,TGTGCCAGCAGCTTGAAGCGGGCAGGCGGCTACACCTTC
TRBJ2-7,-,-,TRBV6-5,CASSYWGSSYEQYF,TGTGCCAGCAGTTACTGGGGCAGTTCCTACGAGCAGTACTTC
TRBJ1-2,-,-,TRBV6-6,CASSHLQGGWGYTF,TGTGCCAGCAGCCACCTCCAAGGGGGGTGGGGCTACACCTTC
TRBJ2-7,TRBD2,few,TRBV6-5,CASSYSIAGVYEQYF,TGTGCCAGCAGTTACTCGATAGCGGGAGTCTACGAGCAGTACTTC
TRBJ2-3,-,once,TRBV18,CASSPGRSTDTQYF,TGTGCCAGCTCACCAGGACGCAGCACAGATACGCAGTATTTT
TRBJ2-3,TRBD2,-,TRBV7-3,CASSLTGRAGDTQYF,TGTGCCAGCAGCTTAACCGGGAGGGCGGGAGATACGCAGTATTTT
TRBJ2-3,-,-,TRBV5-1,CASSIGQPSTDTQYF,TGCGCCAGCAGCATAGGACAGCCCAGCACAGATACGCAGTATTTT
TRBJ2-3,TRBD1,few,TRBV29-1,CSVDRGASTDTQYF,TGCAGCGTCGACAGGGGGGCTAGCACAGATACGCAGTATTTT
TRBJ1-1,-,-,TRBV30,CAWRRRGGENTEAFF,TGTGCCTGGAGACGGAGGGGCGGGGAGAACACTGAAGCTTTCTTT
TRBJ2-2,TRBD1,once,TRBV18,CASSQQGANTGELFF,TGTGCCAGCTCACAACAGGGGGCTAACACCGGGGAGCTGTTTTTT
TRBJ2-7,-,once,TRBV20-1,CSVGSYEQYF,TGCAGTGTAGGGTCCTACGAGCAGTACTTC
TRBJ2-5,-,-,TRBV7-8,CASGALGQLQETQYF,TGTGCCAGCGGGGCGCTCGGACAGCTGCAAGAGACCCAGTACTTC
TRBJ2-7,TRBD2,-,TRBV9,CASSVELAGGPVYF,TGTGCCAGCAGCGTAGAGCTAGCGGGAGGGCCAGTTTACTTC
TRBJ2-3,-,few,TRBV7-2,CASSPGWVAVTDTQYF,TGTGCCAGCAGCCCCGGGTGGGTAGCGGTCACAGATACGCAGTATTTT
TRBJ1-1,-,-,TRBV11-2,CASRPGGKNTEAFF,TGTGCCAGCCGACCGGGAGGAAAGAACACTGAAGCTTTCTTT
TRBJ1-1,-,-,TRBV20-1,CSARWNTEAFF,TGCAGTGCTAGATGGAACACTGAAGCTTTCTTT
TRBJ2-1,TRBD2,-,TRBV25-1,CASSAGLAGVVYDEQFF,TGTGCCAGCAGTGCCGGACTAGCGGGAGTGGTTTACGATGAGCAGTTCTTC
TRBJ2-1,TRBD2,-,TRBV14,CASSPIPGLAGGSSYNEQFF,TGTGCCAGCAGCCCGATACCGGGACTAGCGGGAGGGTCGTCCTACAATGAGCAGTTCTTC
TRBJ2-1,-,-,TRBV4-1,CTSSLDEQFF,TGCACCAGCAGCCTGGATGAGCAGTTCTTC
TRBJ1-2,TRBD1,-,TRBV2,CASSGTGGPSYGYTF,TGTGCCAGCAGTGGGACAGGGGGGCCTAGCTATGGCTACACCTTC
TRBJ1-5,TRBD1,-,TRBV5-1,CASSLQGNQPQHF,TGCGCCAGCAGCCTACAGGGGAATCAGCCCCAGCATTTT
TRBJ1-2,-,-,TRBV6-1,CASSEAGQTGFNYGYTF,TGTGCCAGCAGTGAAGCGGGGCAGACTGGTTTTAACTATGGCTACACCTTC
TRBJ2-1,-,-,TRBV7-6,CASSSRDNEQFF,TGTGCCAGCAGCTCACGGGACAATGAGCAGTTCTTC
TRBJ2-7,-,-,TRBV7-9,CASSLAAFPLEQYF,TGTGCCAGCAGCTTAGCGGCTTTCCCTCTCGAGCAGTACTTC
TRBJ2-7,TRBD1,-,TRBV28,CASSPYRQGREQYF,TGTGCCAGCAGTCCATACCGACAGGGCCGCGAGCAGTACTTC
TRBJ2-4,-,-,TRBV18,CASLGDLGAKNIQYF,TGTGCCAGCCTAGGGGACCTGGGAGCCAAAAACATTCAGTACTTC
TRBJ2-5,TRBD1,-,TRBV6-1,CASSAGGLGTQYF,TGTGCCAGCAGTGCAGGGGGCCTTGGGACCCAGTACTTC
TRBJ1-5,-,-,TRBV7-8,CASSQGRNQPQHF,TGTGCCAGCAGCCAAGGGCGCAATCAGCCCCAGCATTTT